The rows below give T cell receptor beta chains drawn from one sample of a study of blood T cell repertoires in COVID-19. Sequencing used immunoSEQ multiplex PCR; TCRdb keeps in-frame clones, though not all of them. The top ten clones hold 4.6% of a sample with fewer than 350,000 clones, 85% to 90% of them seen once. The specimen was peripheral blood. These receptor sequences come from a man between 35 and 55 years old with acute or convalescent COVID-19. CDR3s include the opening cysteine and the closing phenylalanine or tryptophan. D genes are given only for firm matches. Some rows mark clone size as missing; the rest say once, few, many or name a class of expanded clone.

D gene	clone size	V gene	J gene	CDR3 protein	CDR3 DNA
.	.	TRBV7-9	TRBJ2-2	CASSLEFAGELFF	TGTGCCAGCAGCTTAGAATTCGCCGGGGAGCTGTTTTTT
.	.	TRBV27	TRBJ1-5	CASSLLGGGGNQPQHF	TGTGCCAGCAGTTTACTTGGCGGGGGAGGAAATCAGCCCCAGCATTTT
.	few	TRBV6-5	TRBJ1-2	CASSADGAGNYGYTF	TGTGCCAGCAGCGCCGACGGGGCGGGGAACTATGGCTACACCTTC
.	.	TRBV6-5	TRBJ1-5	CASRTGSSNQPQHF	TGTGCCAGTAGAACAGGGAGTAGCAATCAGCCCCAGCATTTT
.	.	TRBV5-1	TRBJ2-7	CASSPTPQSRGSPVF	TGCGCCAGCAGCCCGACACCCCAGAGTAGGGGGAGTCCTGTCTTC
.	.	TRBV30	TRBJ1-1	CAWSRQDRNTEAFF	TGTGCCTGGAGTCGACAGGACCGAAACACTGAAGCTTTCTTT
.	.	TRBV5-1	TRBJ1-1	CASSLLSPGSEAFF	TGCGCCAGCAGCTTGTTAAGTCCTGGCTCTGAAGCTTTCTTT
.	.	TRBV2	TRBJ1-1	CASSSHRANTEAFF	TGTGCCAGCAGTTCCCACAGGGCGAACACTGAAGCTTTCTTT
.	.	TRBV14	TRBJ2-1	CASSQFVGGLNEQFF	TGTGCCAGCAGCCAATTTGTGGGGGGGCTGAATGAGCAGTTCTTC
.	.	TRBV4-1	TRBJ1-4	CASSRNRVEKLFF	TGCGCCAGCAGCCGCAACAGGGTGGAAAAACTGTTTTTT
.	once	TRBV2	TRBJ2-7	CASSDLYGQYF	TGTGCCAGCAGTGATCTCTACGGGCAGTACTTC
.	.	TRBV10-3	TRBJ1-2	CAISALSGGYGYTF	TGTGCCATCAGTGCCTTGTCGGGGGGCTATGGCTACACCTTC
.	.	TRBV6-5	TRBJ1-4	CASTKTGSEKLFF	TGTGCCAGCACCAAGACAGGCTCTGAAAAACTGTTTTTT
.	few	TRBV10-3	TRBJ1-5	CAISDQGMEQPQHF	TGTGCCATCAGTGACCAGGGGATGGAGCAGCCCCAGCATTTT
TRBD1	.	TRBV10-3	TRBJ2-7	CAISEGTGAGYEQYF	TGTGCCATCAGTGAAGGGACAGGGGCTGGGTACGAGCAGTACTTC
.	.	TRBV21-1	TRBJ1-5	CASSKAAGEKAICGNQPQHF	TGTGCCAGCAGCAAAGCCGCGGGCGAAAAAGCGATCTGCGGCAATCAGCCCCAGCATTTT
TRBD1	.	TRBV10-3	TRBJ2-7	CAISGQGYEQYF	TGTGCCATCAGCGGACAGGGCTACGAGCAGTACTTC
.	.	TRBV21-1	TRBJ1-2	CASSRKSGTGALSYGYTF	TGTGCCAGCAGCAGGAAGTCCGGGACAGGTGCTTTAAGCTATGGCTACACCTTC
.	.	TRBV5-1	TRBJ1-1	CASSPEGLGEAFF	TGCGCCAGCAGCCCTGAGGGCTTAGGGGAAGCTTTCTTT
.	.	TRBV4-1	TRBJ1-1	CASSQDRANTEAFF	TGCGCCAGCAGCCAAGACAGGGCGAACACTGAAGCTTTCTTT
TRBD2	.	TRBV24-1	TRBJ2-1	CATSTLRGGHNEQFF	TGTGCCACCAGTACTTTGCGGGGGGGCCACAATGAGCAGTTCTTC
.	.	TRBV25-1	TRBJ2-5	CASSDVGGTQYF	TGTGCCAGCAGCGACGTGGGGGGGACCCAGTACTTC
TRBD1	.	TRBV27	TRBJ2-2	CASSFGQGAGELFF	TGTGCCAGCAGTTTTGGACAGGGAGCCGGGGAGCTGTTTTTT
.	.	TRBV28	TRBJ1-2	CASSITSYGYTF	TGTGCCAGCAGTATCACTAGCTATGGCTACACCTTC
TRBD1	.	TRBV5-1	TRBJ2-7	CASSPGDRDPYEQYF	TGCGCCAGCAGCCCAGGGGACAGGGACCCCTACGAGCAGTACTTC
TRBD1	.	TRBV5-5	TRBJ2-1	CASSSRQGVSYNEQFF	TGTGCCAGCAGCTCGCGACAGGGGGTCTCCTACAATGAGCAGTTCTTC
TRBD1	.	TRBV7-3	TRBJ1-2	CASSYWDRAGYTF	TGTGCCAGCAGCTATTGGGACAGGGCTGGCTACACCTTC
.	.	TRBV6-6	TRBJ1-3	CASSYSGGNSGNTIYF	TGTGCCAGCAGTTACTCGGGGGGGAACTCTGGAAACACCATATATTTT
.	.	TRBV18	TRBJ1-1	CASSPPRDAEAFF	TGTGCCAGCTCACCACCGCGGGACGCTGAAGCTTTCTTT
.	.	TRBV28	TRBJ1-1	CASRIQGSRTEAFF	TGTGCCAGCAGGATTCAGGGGAGTCGAACTGAAGCTTTCTTT
.	.	TRBV3-1/TRBV3-2	TRBJ1-2	CASSQLNYGYTF	TGTGCCAGCAGCCAACTCAACTATGGCTACACCTTC
.	.	TRBV18	TRBJ1-1	CASSLLGLNTEAFF	TGTGCCAGCTCACTTCTGGGGCTGAACACTGAAGCTTTCTTT
.	.	TRBV2	TRBJ2-4	CASSFPSPGGKGKNIQYF	TGTGCCAGCAGTTTTCCATCCCCAGGGGGGAAAGGCAAAAACATTCAGTACTTC
.	.	TRBV4-2	TRBJ1-5	CASSQGLDNQPQHF	TGTGCCAGCAGCCAAGGACTCGACAATCAGCCCCAGCATTTT
.	many	TRBV11-2	TRBJ1-2	CASSSFGVRGAVPPDGYTF	TGTGCCAGCAGCTCCTTTGGGGTTCGGGGGGCCGTACCTCCTGATGGCTACACCTTC
TRBD1	.	TRBV2	TRBJ2-4	CASSVNGQAENIQYF	TGTGCCAGCAGTGTAAACGGACAGGCCGAAAACATTCAGTACTTC
.	.	TRBV19	TRBJ1-5	CASSTKGGNQPQHF	TGTGCCAGTAGTACAAAGGGGGGGAATCAGCCCCAGCATTTT
TRBD1	.	TRBV29-1	TRBJ1-2	CSFRDRAYGYTF	TGCAGCTTTCGAGACAGGGCCTATGGCTACACCTTC
TRBD2	.	TRBV28	TRBJ2-3	CASSLPLAGADTQYF	TGTGCCAGCAGTTTACCCCTAGCGGGGGCGGATACGCAGTATTTT
TRBD1	.	TRBV4-1	TRBJ2-7	CASSKDRDYEQYF	TGCGCCAGCAGCAAAGACAGGGACTACGAGCAGTACTTC
TRBD2	.	TRBV5-6	TRBJ2-2	CASSSLRTRNTGELFF	TGTGCCAGCAGCTCTCTTAGGACTAGGAACACCGGGGAGCTGTTTTTT
TRBD1	.	TRBV27	TRBJ1-4	CASKLGGTGAEKLFF	TGTGCCAGCAAACTTGGAGGGACAGGGGCTGAAAAACTGTTTTTT
.	.	TRBV7-2	TRBJ1-6	CASSLDRGNSPLHF	TGTGCCAGCAGCTTAGACCGGGGGAATTCACCCCTCCACTTT
TRBD2	.	TRBV2	TRBJ2-1	CASSEGLQTYNEQFF	TGTGCCAGCAGTGAGGGACTACAAACCTACAATGAGCAGTTCTTC
TRBD1	.	TRBV19	TRBJ1-2	CASRRPQGAHGYTF	TGTGCCAGTAGACGACCACAGGGGGCCCACGGCTACACCTTC
TRBD2	.	TRBV6-4	TRBJ2-1	CASSDRGGVGEQFF	TGTGCCAGCAGTGACCGCGGGGGAGTAGGGGAGCAGTTCTTC
.	.	TRBV5-1	TRBJ2-1	CASSPRYASSYNEQFF	TGCGCCAGCAGCCCCCGCTATGCTAGCTCCTACAATGAGCAGTTCTTC
TRBD1	.	TRBV5-1	TRBJ2-7	CASSLEGTVEQYF	TGCGCCAGCAGCTTGGAGGGGACAGTCGAGCAGTACTTC
.	once	TRBV27	TRBJ2-7	CASSLGHRYEQYF	TGTGCCAGCAGTTTGGGACACCGCTACGAGCAGTACTTC
.	.	TRBV27	TRBJ2-2	CASSTRQSTFGELFF	TGTGCCAGCAGCACCCGACAATCCACGTTCGGGGAGCTGTTTTTT
TRBD2	once	TRBV5-4	TRBJ2-7	CASSPAGGEQYF	TGTGCCAGCAGCCCGGCGGGGGGCGAGCAGTACTTC
.	.	TRBV19	TRBJ1-5	CASSPPGDYQPQHF	TGTGCCAGTAGCCCTCCGGGAGACTACCAGCCCCAGCATTTT
.	.	TRBV2	TRBJ1-1	CASSYGGATEAFF	TGTGCCAGCAGCTACGGGGGGGCCACTGAAGCTTTCTTT
.	.	TRBV5-1	TRBJ2-2	CASGDPPAGTGELFF	TGCGCCAGCGGTGACCCGCCGGCAGGAACCGGGGAGCTGTTTTTT
TRBD1	.	TRBV6-5	TRBJ1-5	CASSYSRQGSQPQHF	TGTGCCAGCAGTTACTCTCGACAGGGTAGTCAGCCCCAGCATTTT
TRBD2	.	TRBV9	TRBJ2-1	CASSAGLAGGRYNEQFF	TGTGCCAGCAGCGCCGGACTAGCGGGGGGGAGATACAATGAGCAGTTCTTC
.	.	TRBV2	TRBJ1-4	CASIPEATNEKLFF	TGTGCCAGCATTCCAGAAGCAACTAATGAAAAACTGTTTTTT
.	.	TRBV9	TRBJ1-6	CASSVNRGDSPLHF	TGTGCCAGCAGCGTAAACCGGGGGGATTCACCCCTCCACTTT
TRBD1	once	TRBV5-5	TRBJ1-1	CASSVTGTGTEAFF	TGTGCCAGCAGCGTGACAGGGACTGGCACTGAAGCTTTCTTT